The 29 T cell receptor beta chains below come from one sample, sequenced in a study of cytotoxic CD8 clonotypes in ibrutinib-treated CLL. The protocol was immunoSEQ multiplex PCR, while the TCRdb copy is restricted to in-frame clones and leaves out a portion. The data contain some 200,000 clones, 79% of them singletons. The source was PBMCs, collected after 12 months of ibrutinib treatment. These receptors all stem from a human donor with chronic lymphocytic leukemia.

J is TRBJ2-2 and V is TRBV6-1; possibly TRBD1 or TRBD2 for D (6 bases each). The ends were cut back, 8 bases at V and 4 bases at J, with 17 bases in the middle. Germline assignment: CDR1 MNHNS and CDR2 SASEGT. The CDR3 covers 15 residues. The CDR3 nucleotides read TGTGCCAGCCTGTCAGGGGTCGGGGGCACCGGGGAGCTGTTTTTT. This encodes CASLSGVGGTGELFF.

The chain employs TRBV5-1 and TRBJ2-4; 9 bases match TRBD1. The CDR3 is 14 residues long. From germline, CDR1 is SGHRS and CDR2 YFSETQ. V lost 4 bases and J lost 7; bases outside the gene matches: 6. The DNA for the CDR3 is TGCGCCAGCAGCCAACAGGGGGCGAGGAACATTCAGTACTTC. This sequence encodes CASSQQGARNIQYF.

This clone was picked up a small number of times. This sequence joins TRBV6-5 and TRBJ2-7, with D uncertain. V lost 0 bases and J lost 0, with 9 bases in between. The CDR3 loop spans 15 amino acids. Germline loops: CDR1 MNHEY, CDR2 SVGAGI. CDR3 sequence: CASSYSKASSYEQYF. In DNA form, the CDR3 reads TGTGCCAGCAGTTACTCGAAGGCAAGCTCCTACGAGCAGTACTTC.

The CDR3 reads CASSYSWEDTQYF. The DNA of the CDR3 is TGTGCCAGCAGTTACTCTTGGGAAGATACGCAGTATTTT. This chain uses TRBV6-7 with TRBJ2-3; unclear D gene. TRBV6-7 is labeled an ORF, and its function is uncertain. Trimming stripped 0 bases from V and 5 bases from J, with 6 bases between. The CDR3 is made up of 13 amino acids.

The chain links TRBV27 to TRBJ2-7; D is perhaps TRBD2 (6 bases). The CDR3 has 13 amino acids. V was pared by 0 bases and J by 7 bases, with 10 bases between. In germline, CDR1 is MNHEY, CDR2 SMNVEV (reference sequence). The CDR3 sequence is CASSLSVGGEQYF. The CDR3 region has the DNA TGTGCCAGCAGTTTATCGGTGGGGGGTGAGCAGTACTTC.

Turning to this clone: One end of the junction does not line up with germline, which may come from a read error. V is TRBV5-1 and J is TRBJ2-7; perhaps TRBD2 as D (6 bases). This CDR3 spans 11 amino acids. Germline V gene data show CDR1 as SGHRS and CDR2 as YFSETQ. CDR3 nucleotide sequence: TGCGCCAGCAGCGCGGACTATGAGCGGTACTTC. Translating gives CASSADYERYF.

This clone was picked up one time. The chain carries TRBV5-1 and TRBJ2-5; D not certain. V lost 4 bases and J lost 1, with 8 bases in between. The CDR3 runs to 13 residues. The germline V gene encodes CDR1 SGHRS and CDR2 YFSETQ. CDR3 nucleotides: TGCGCCAGCAGCCCGAGTCCCCAAGAGACCCAGTACTTC. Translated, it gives CASSPSPQETQYF.

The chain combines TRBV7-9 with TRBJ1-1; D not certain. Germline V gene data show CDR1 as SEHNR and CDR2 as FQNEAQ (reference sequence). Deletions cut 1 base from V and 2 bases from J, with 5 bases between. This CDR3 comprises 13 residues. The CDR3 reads CASSLDTNTEAFF. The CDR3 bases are TGTGCCAGCAGCTTAGACACCAACACTGAAGCTTTCTTT.

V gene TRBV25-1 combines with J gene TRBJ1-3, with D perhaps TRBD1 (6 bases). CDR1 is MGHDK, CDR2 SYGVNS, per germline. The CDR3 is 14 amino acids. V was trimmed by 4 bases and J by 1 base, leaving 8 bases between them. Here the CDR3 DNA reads TGTGCCAGCAGTGTACAGGGATCTGGAAACACCATATATTTT. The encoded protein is CASSVQGSGNTIYF.

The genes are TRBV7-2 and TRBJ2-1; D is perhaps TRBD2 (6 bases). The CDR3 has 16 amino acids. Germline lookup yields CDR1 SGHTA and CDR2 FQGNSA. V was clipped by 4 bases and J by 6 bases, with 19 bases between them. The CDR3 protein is CASSWNVAGNGNEQFF. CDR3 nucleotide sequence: TGTGCCAGCAGCTGGAACGTGGCGGGGAATGGCAATGAGCAGTTCTTC.

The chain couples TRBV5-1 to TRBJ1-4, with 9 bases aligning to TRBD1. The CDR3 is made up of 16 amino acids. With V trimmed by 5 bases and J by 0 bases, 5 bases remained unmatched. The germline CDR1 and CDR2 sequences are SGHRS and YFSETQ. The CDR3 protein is CASRTGQGTTNEKLFF. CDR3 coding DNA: TGCGCCAGCAGGACGGGACAGGGTACAACTAATGAAAAACTGTTTTTT.

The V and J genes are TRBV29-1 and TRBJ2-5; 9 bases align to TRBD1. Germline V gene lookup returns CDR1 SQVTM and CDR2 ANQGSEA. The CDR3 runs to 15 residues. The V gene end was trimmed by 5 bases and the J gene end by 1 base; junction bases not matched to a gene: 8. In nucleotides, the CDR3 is TGCAGCGTTAAAGGCACAGGGGGCGCCCAAGAGACCCAGTACTTC. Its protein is CSVKGTGGAQETQYF.

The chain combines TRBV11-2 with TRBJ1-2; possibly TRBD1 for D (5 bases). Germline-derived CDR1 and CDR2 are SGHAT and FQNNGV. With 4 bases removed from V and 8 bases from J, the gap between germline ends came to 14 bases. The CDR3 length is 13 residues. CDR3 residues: CASSSQVLGGYTF. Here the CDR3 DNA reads TGTGCCAGCAGCTCACAGGTCCTCGGGGGCTACACCTTC.

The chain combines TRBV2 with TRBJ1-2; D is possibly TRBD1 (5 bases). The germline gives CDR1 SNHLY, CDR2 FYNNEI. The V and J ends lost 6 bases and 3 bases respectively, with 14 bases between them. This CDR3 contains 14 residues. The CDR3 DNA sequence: TGTGCCAGCAGCGTCAGGCCGGGGGACTATGGCTACACCTTC. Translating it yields CASSVRPGDYGYTF.

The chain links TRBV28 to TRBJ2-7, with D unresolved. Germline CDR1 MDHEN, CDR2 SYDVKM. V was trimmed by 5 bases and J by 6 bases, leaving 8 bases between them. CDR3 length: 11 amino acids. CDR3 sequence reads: CASSPASEQYF. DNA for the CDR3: TGTGCCAGCAGTCCAGCGTCCGAGCAGTACTTC.

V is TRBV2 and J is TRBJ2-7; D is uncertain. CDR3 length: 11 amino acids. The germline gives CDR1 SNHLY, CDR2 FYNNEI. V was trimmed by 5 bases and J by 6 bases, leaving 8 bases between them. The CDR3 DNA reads TGTGCCAGCAGTCCGCTGGCCGAGCAGTACTTC. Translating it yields CASSPLAEQYF. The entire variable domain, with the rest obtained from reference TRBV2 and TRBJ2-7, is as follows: EPEVTQTPSHQVTQMGQEVILRCVPISNHLYFYWYRQILGQKVEFLVSFYNNEISEKSEIFDDQFSVERPDGSNFTLKIRSTKLEDSAMYFCASSPLAEQYFGPGTRLTVT.

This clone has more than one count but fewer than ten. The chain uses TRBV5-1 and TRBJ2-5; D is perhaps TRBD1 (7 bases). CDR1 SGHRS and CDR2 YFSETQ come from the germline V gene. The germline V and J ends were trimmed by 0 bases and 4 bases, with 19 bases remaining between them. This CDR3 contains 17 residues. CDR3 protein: CASSLGRTGGGGETQYF. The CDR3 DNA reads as TGCGCCAGCAGCTTGGGGCGGACAGGAGGGGGCGGAGAGACCCAGTACTTC.

The CDR3: CASSRSGETQYF. The CDR3, as DNA: TGTGCCAGCAGCCGAAGCGGAGAGACCCAGTACTTC. The gene calls are TRBV7-2 and TRBJ2-5; possibly TRBD2 for D (5 bases). V shed 5 bases and J shed 4 bases, with 8 bases lying between them. The germline gives CDR1 SGHTA, CDR2 FQGNSA. The CDR3 covers 12 residues.

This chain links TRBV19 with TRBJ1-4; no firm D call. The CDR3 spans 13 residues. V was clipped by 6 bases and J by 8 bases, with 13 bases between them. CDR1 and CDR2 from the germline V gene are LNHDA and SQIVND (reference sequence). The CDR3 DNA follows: TGTGCCAGTAGCTCTTCCCAAGGGGAAAAACTGTTTTTT. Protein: CASSSSQGEKLFF.

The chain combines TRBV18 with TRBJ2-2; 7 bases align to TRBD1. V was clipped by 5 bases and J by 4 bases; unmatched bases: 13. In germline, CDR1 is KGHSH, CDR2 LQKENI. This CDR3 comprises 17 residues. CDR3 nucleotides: TGTGCCAGCTCAGACCCCCGCGGTTCAGGGGGCACCGGGGAGCTGTTTTTT. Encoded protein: CASSDPRGSGGTGELFF.

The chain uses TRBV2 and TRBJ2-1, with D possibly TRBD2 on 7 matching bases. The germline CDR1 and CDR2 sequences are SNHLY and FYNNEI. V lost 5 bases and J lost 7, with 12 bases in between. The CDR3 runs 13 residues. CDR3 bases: TGTGCCAGCAGTACTAGGGGGGGTAATGAGCAGTTCTTC. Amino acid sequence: CASSTRGGNEQFF.

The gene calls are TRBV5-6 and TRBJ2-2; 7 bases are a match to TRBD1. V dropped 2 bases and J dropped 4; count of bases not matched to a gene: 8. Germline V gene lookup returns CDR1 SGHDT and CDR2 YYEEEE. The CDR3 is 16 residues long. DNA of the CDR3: TGTGCCAGCAGCTTCCACAGGGGTCATACCACCGGGGAGCTGTTTTTT. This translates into CASSFHRGHTTGELFF.

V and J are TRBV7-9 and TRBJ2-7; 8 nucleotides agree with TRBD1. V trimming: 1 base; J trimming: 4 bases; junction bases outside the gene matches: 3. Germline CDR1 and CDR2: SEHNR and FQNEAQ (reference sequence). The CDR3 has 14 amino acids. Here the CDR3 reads CASSLDQGAYEQYF. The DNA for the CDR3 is TGTGCCAGCAGCTTAGATCAGGGGGCTTACGAGCAGTACTTC.

CDR3 loop: CASSHRDRDSGANVLTF. CDR3 DNA: TGTGCCAGCAGCCACCGGGACAGGGACTCTGGGGCCAACGTCCTGACTTTC. V and J are TRBV21-1 and TRBJ2-6; no DNA check was done on the table's D call, TRBD1. TRBV21-1 is annotated as a pseudogene. This CDR3 spans 17 amino acids.

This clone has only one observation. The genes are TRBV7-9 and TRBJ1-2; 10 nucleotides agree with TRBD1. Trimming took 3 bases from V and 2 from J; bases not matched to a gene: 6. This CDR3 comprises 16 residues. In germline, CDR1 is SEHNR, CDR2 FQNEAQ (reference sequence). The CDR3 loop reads CASSFGGTGANYGYTF. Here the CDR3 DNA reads TGTGCCAGCAGCTTTGGCGGGACAGGGGCGAACTATGGCTACACCTTC.

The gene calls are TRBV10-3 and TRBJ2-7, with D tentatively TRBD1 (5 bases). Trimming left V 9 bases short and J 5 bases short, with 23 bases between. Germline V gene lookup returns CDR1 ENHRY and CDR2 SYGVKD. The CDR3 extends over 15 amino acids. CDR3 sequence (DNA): TGTGCCATAAGCCTGAACGTGGCAGGGATAAACGAGCAGTACTTC. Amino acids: CAISLNVAGINEQYF.

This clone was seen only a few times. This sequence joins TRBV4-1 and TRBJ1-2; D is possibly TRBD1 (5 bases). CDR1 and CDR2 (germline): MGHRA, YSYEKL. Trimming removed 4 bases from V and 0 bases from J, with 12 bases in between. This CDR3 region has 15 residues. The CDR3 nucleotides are TGCGCCAGCAGCCGAGCGACGGACACTAACTATGGCTACACCTTC. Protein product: CASSRATDTNYGYTF.

Written as DNA, the CDR3 is TGCGCCAGCAGCCCTGGACAGACGTTAGCTAACTATGGCTACACCTTC. This sequence encodes CASSPGQTLANYGYTF. V and J are TRBV5-1 and TRBJ1-2; possible D gene TRBD1, 6 bases. The germline V and J ends were trimmed by 4 bases and 0 bases, with 16 bases remaining between them. The CDR3 loop spans 16 amino acids. The germline V gene has CDR1 SGHRS and CDR2 YFSETQ.

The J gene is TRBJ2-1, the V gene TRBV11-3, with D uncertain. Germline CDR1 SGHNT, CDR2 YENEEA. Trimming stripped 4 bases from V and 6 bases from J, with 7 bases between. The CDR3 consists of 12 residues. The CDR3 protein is CASSSRSNEQFF. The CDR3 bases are TGTGCCAGCAGCTCCCGGTCCAATGAGCAGTTCTTC.